This is a list of T cell receptor beta chains from one sample in a study of blood T cell repertoires in COVID-19. The method was immunoSEQ multiplex PCR; TCRdb's version includes in-frame clones alone and lacks a portion of them. The table lists tens of thousands of clones, just over 85% of them singletons. What was sequenced was peripheral blood. The receptors were sampled from a woman in her 70s with acute or convalescent COVID-19. Each CDR3 is given with its conserved first and last residue. Each record gives: V gene, CDR3 length, CDR3 protein.

>TRBV15|15
CATSREQTGSYGYTF
>TRBV24-1|16
CATSDRSRTGGYEQYF
>TRBV6-1|16
CASSEIQESSYNEQFF
>TRBV6-6|13
CASSSTRQGEQFF
>TRBV12-3/TRBV12-4|13
CASTVDRDYGYTF
>TRBV3-1/TRBV3-2|14
CASSLRDRVTEAFF
>TRBV2|16
CASSEARGAGANVLTF
>TRBV27|16
CASRREGQHNDSPLHF
>TRBV5-6|14
CASSPGTSNTEAFF
>TRBV7-8|15
CASSLGVGENTEAFF
>TRBV4-1|13
CASSQDLRNEQYF
>TRBV3-1/TRBV3-2|14
CASSQRGGGNTIYF
>TRBV3-1/TRBV3-2|13
CASSQPRYNEQFF
>TRBV6-6|15
CASSYSRGRADTQYF
>TRBV5-6|14
CASNSLQGTGEAFF
>TRBV4-1|17
CASSQGWSEDNNQPQHF
>TRBV7-8|15
CASSFERLSNQPQHF
>TRBV28|15
CASSLRLADYNEQFF
>TRBV5-4|18
CASSPAGQGRLAWYGYTF
>TRBV18|16
CASSLSDSYPGYGYTF
>TRBV6-5|15
CASSPLAGGTGELFF
>TRBV15|15
CATSRASGGKDTQYF
>TRBV7-9|12
CASSWGPGGYTF
>TRBV19|15
CASTDGTDSNRAQHF
>TRBV28|15
CASSYTGPMNTEAFF
>TRBV19|14
CASRSIGQGSEQYF
>TRBV9|16
CASSAGQAHSGNTIYF
>TRBV29-1|12
CSVLTDQETQYF
>TRBV28|16
CASSSGGGGSNTEAFF
>TRBV5-1|16
CASSPRWGGNTGELFF
>TRBV21-1|22
CASSKADSRQRLADSNTGELFF